A selection of T cell receptor beta chains follows, all from one sample in a study of CD8+ T cells in alopecia areata. Profiling relied on immunoSEQ multiplex PCR, and the TCRdb table lists in-frame clones only, not all of them. The sample records about 76,000 clones, 29% being singletons. This material consisted of CD8+ T cells sorted from blood, taken at week 4, from a patient treated with tofacitinib. These receptors were taken from a human donor with alopecia areata. Each CDR3 is given with its conserved first and last residue. D genes are given only for firm matches. Clone size is given for some rows only: seen once, a few or many times, or a class if the clone is expanded.

>TRBJ2-5|few|TRBD2|18|TRBV9
CASSMTGLAGVFAETQYF
TGTGCCAGCTCCATGACCGGACTAGCGGGAGTTTTCGCGGAGACCCAGTACTTC
>TRBJ2-7|NA|NA|15|TRBV27
CASSFVGTSSYEQYF
TGTGCCAGCAGCTTCGTGGGGACCAGCTCCTACGAGCAGTACTTC
>TRBJ2-5|NA|NA|15|TRBV6-6
CASSLSSATQETQYF
TGTGCCAGCAGTTTGTCTAGCGCTACGCAAGAGACCCAGTACTTC
>TRBJ2-7|many|NA|15|TRBV6-1
CASSELTGTPYEQYF
TGTGCCAGCAGTGAGTTAACAGGGACCCCCTACGAGCAGTACTTC
>TRBJ2-3|NA|NA|15|TRBV27
CASSPRTVSTDTQYF
TGTGCCAGTTCCCCTCGTACCGTGAGCACAGATACGCAGTATTTT
>TRBJ2-2|NA|NA|14|TRBV4-1
CASSQVLNTGELFF
TGCGCCAGCAGCCAAGTCCTAAACACCGGGGAGCTGTTTTTT
>TRBJ2-7|NA|TRBD1|15|TRBV5-6
CASSLLRGRRNEQYF
TGTGCCAGCAGCCTGCTGAGGGGGCGACGGAACGAGCAGTACTTC
>TRBJ2-4|NA|NA|13|TRBV14
CASSLLGKNIQYF
TGTGCCAGCAGCTTGCTTGGTAAAAACATTCAGTACTTC
>TRBJ2-7|NA|TRBD2|15|TRBV9
CASSVAASGLYEQYF
TGTGCCAGCAGCGTAGCGGCTAGCGGACTCTACGAGCAGTACTTC
>TRBJ1-4|NA|NA|15|TRBV9
CASSVGAPFNEKLFF
TGTGCCAGCAGCGTAGGGGCGCCGTTTAATGAAAAACTGTTTTTT
>TRBJ2-1|NA|TRBD2|16|TRBV29-1
CSVPGVAGAGPNEQFF
TGCAGCGTCCCCGGGGTAGCGGGAGCGGGGCCAAATGAGCAGTTCTTC
>TRBJ2-7|NA|TRBD2|15|TRBV7-8
CASSWAPPGGDEQYF
TGTGCCAGCAGCTGGGCTCCCCCGGGAGGAGACGAGCAGTACTTC
>TRBJ2-1|NA|NA|13|TRBV29-1
CSPRAGAYNEQFF
TGCAGCCCCCGCGCAGGGGCCTACAATGAGCAGTTCTTC